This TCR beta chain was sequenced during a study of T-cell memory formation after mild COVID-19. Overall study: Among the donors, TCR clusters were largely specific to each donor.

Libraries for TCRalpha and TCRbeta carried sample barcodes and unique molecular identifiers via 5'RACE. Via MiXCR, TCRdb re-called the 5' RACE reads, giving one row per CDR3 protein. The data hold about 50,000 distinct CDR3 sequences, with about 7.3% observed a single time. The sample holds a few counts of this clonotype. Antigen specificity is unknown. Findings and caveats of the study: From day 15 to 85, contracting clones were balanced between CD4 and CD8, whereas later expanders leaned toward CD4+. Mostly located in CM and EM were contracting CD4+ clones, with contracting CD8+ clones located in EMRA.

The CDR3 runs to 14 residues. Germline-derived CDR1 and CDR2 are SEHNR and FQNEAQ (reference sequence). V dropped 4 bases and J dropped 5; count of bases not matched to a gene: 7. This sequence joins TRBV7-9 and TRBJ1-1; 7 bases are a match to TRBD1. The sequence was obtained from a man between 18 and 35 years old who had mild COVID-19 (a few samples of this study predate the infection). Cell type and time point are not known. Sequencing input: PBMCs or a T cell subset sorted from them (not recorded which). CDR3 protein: CASSWGTARTEAFF. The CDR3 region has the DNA TGTGCCAGCAGCTGGGGGACAGCGCGGACTGAAGCTTTCTTT.